This T cell receptor beta chain derives from a study of CD8 T cells in ankylosing spondylitis (dated by TCRdb to about 2017). Concerning the study at large: To find TCR variants linked to disease, the study profiled T cell receptor beta repertoires in ankylosing spondylitis patients and healthy donors. In total, the full study cohort was made up of nearly 110 healthy donors and some 26 ankylosing spondylitis patients. Peripheral blood samples were taken, and synovial fluid was additionally collected from ankylosing spondylitis patients.

Points the paper makes about the study in general: In peripheral blood, the disease-linked clones were found at relatively low frequencies and had a CD8+ phenotype. Some of the motif variants had been reported before in the synovial fluid and blood of reactive arthritis patients, a finding that suggests common disease-initiation mechanisms. The disease-linked clones were reported as significantly enriched in matched synovial fluid samples from ankylosing spondylitis patients. Blood from ankylosing spondylitis patients appeared to be characterized by a TCR beta motif composed of eight or nine highly homologous amino acid variants.

TCRdb records Illumina HiSeq 2500 as the sequencer. Quantitative 5'-RACE with molecular barcodes was the method used to prepare the TCR beta libraries. Per the authors' processing: To identify disease-linked TCR variants, a new computational method was used, one built on a probabilistic model of VDJ rearrangement. The public reads were reanalyzed by TCRdb: fastp trimming at Q25, MiXCR alignment, in-frame beta chains only. A single entry per CDR3 protein holds the most common genes and DNA from its merged rows. The V and J calls here are based on TCRdb, not the publication. Within this sample are 270,000 or so distinct CDR3 sequences, with about 18% of them counted one time only. The leading ten clones occupy more than 25% of the sample. As to this clonotype: Its antigen remains unidentified. No base qualities exist here, and no much larger clone lies one base off it.

The TCR comes from a male donor with ankylosing spondylitis or in good health (not recorded which). Source material: blood, either unsorted or a sorted T cell fraction (not recorded which).

The CDR3 is CASSLPKQGIRTDTQYF. The nucleotides read TGCGCCAGCAGCCTTCCTAAACAGGGGATTCGCACAGATACGCAGTATTTT. The V and J segments used are TRBV5-1 and TRBJ2-3; TRBD1 matches 7 bases in the middle. The CDR3 measures 17 amino acids from cysteine to phenylalanine. Solely the CDR3 DNA is kept, with 51 bases framed from the first base. The germline V gene yields SGHRS for CDR1 and YFSETQ for CDR2. V has 4 bases trimmed and J has 1 base trimmed; junction bases matching no gene number 12.